The following is a T cell receptor (beta chain) sequence with its context. This clonotype was detected only a few times. What antigen it recognizes has not been identified. No per-base quality is available; no much larger clone lies one base away. These data come from a study of response to subunit inactivated influenza vaccine (dated by TCRdb to 2017 to 2018). As for the study more broadly: The study used deep quantitative T cell receptor repertoire profiling to track responses to a trivalent subunit inactivated influenza vaccine. Study-level results and caveats: It was suggested by the authors that each seasonal influenza vaccination may recruit only a limited number of new T cells.

In the germline V gene, CDR1 corresponds to SGHTA and CDR2 to FQGNSA. The CDR3 has 14 amino acids, counting the end cysteine and phenylalanine. Only the CDR3 part of the read is kept: 42 bases, read in frame from the first base. For this chain, trimming is 5 bases at the V end and 6 bases at the J end, and the number of junction bases without a gene match is 5. The protocol used for the library was RT-PCR. These reads were obtained on an Illumina HiSeq 2500. TCRdb reprocessing: public reads trimmed at Q25 with fastp, clones called with MiXCR, in-frame beta chains kept. Rows are unified per CDR3 protein, each entry keeping the most common DNA and genes. This sample gives 600,000 to 700,000 distinct CDR3 sequences in total; 14% of them show up just once. Clones ranked in the top ten supply approximately 7.6% of the sample.

This TCR was recovered from a man aged 50 to 59 who received an inactivated influenza vaccine. Donor details come from another sample of the same person, matched by shared clones. Recombination joined TRBV7-2 with TRBJ2-2; 8 bases in the junction line up with TRBD1. This sample comprised PBMCs from blood, obtained 14 to 15 days before vaccination. At the DNA level, the sequence is TGTGCCAGCAGCCCCCGGACAGGGTCCGGGGAGCTGTTTTTT. This is translated as CASSPRTGSGELFF.